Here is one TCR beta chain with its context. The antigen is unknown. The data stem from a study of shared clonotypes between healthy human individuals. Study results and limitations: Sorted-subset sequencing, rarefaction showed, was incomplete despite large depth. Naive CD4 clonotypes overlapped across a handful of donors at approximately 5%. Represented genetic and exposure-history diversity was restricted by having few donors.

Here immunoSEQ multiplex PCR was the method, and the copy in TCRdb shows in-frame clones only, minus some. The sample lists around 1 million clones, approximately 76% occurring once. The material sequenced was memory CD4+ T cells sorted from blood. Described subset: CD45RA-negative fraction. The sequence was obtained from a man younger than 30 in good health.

The CDR3 sequence is CASSLKGGSTEAFF. In DNA, the CDR3 is TGCGCCAGCAGCTTGAAAGGGGGGAGCACTGAAGCTTTCTTT. V usage is TRBV5-1 and J usage is TRBJ1-1, with D maybe TRBD1 (6 bases). The CDR3 is 14 residues long. Trimming cost V 1 base and J 4 bases, with 11 bases left between them. The germline gives CDR1 SGHRS, CDR2 YFSETQ.